This T cell receptor beta chain was recovered during a study of blood T cell repertoires in COVID-19. Overall study: Sites in the United States, Italy and Spain provided acute and convalescent COVID-19 samples.

This CDR3 is 13 amino acids long. CDR1 is GTSNPN and CDR2 is SVGIG in the germline V gene (reference sequence). The ends were cut back, 0 bases at V and 6 bases at J, with 11 bases in the middle. Authors' analysis steps: Amplifying reference gene primers gave estimates of nucleated cell counts. Repertoires were generated with immunoSEQ multiplex PCR, while TCRdb's copy carries only in-frame clones and drops some. From that table come the V and J calls and clone size; the DNA was used to work out D and trimming. The sample has some 180,000 clones; 65% to 80% are singletons. This chain connects TRBV30 to TRBJ1-2, with D possibly TRBD1 on 5 matching bases. Sequenced sample: peripheral blood. The sequence was collected from a man in his fifties or sixties who had recovered from COVID-19. The CDR3 nucleotides read TGTGCCTGGAGTGTAGGGGTAGACCATGGCTACACCTTC. This encodes CAWSVGVDHGYTF. The entire variable domain, with the rest obtained from reference TRBV30 and TRBJ1-2, is as follows: SQTIHQWPATLVQPVGSPLSLECTVEGTSNPNLYWYRQAAGRGLQLLFYSVGIGQISSEVPQNLSASRPQDRQFILSSKKLLLSDSGFYLCAWSVGVDHGYTFGSGTRLTVV.